This TCR beta chain was sequenced for a study of cytomegalovirus exposure and HLA in healthy donors. Study-wide results and limits: Through in vitro validation, three CMV-associated chains were shown to be specific for CMV antigens. Per a later analysis, HLA-associated TCR beta chains showed more clonal expansion than other, equally common TCR beta chains.

This clone has just a few counts. The antigen remains unidentified. V was clipped by 5 bases and J by 0 bases; unmatched bases: 2. Germline CDR1 and CDR2: MDHEN and SYDVKM. The CDR3 has 14 residues. A multiplex PCR was run with 60 Vbeta primers and 13 Jbeta primers. This table comes from immunoSEQ multiplex PCR, and its TCRdb copy is limited to in-frame clones, with some not included. This table holds roughly 150,000 clones, roughly 62% found once. Input material: PBMCs. The chain has TRBV28 and TRBJ1-2, with 8 positions matching TRBD1. This TCR was sampled from a man in his 60s in good health and CMV-seronegative. The CDR3 here is CASSRQGTNYGYTF. In DNA, the CDR3 is TGTGCCAGCAGTAGACAGGGGACTAACTATGGCTACACCTTC.